Given below is one T cell receptor beta chain in context. Its target is not known. The entry originates in a study of cytomegalovirus exposure and HLA in healthy donors. Study context: Most donors, around 81% of a few hundred genotyped, fell in the Caucasian-associated ancestry cluster. The study's findings and limits: Across donors, presence/absence analyses took sequencing depth to be roughly uniform.

Vbeta (60) and Jbeta (13) primers were used in the PCR. Only in-frame clones appear in the TCRdb table, and some are missing; sequencing was by immunoSEQ multiplex PCR. Of approximately 120,000 clones in the sample, around 82% were seen once. The sequenced material came from PBMCs. This receptor was identified in a man aged 30 to 45 in good health and CMV-seropositive.

CDR3 sequence (DNA): TGTGCCAGCAGCCCGGACGCTAGCGGGATGGTATGGGAGCAGTACTTC. Protein sequence: CASSPDASGMVWEQYF. The chain uses TRBV5-5 and TRBJ2-7, with 9 bases fitting TRBD2. Germline V gene data show CDR1 as SGHKS and CDR2 as YYEKEE (reference sequence). The CDR3 extends over 16 amino acids. The junction had 15 bases not matched to a gene; V was cut back by 4 bases and J by 7 bases.